A single sample gave rise to the 5 T cell receptor beta chains below, sequenced in a study of response to subunit inactivated influenza vaccine. Each CDR3 protein is one row after TCRdb ran MiXCR on the RT-PCR reads. This table holds hundreds of thousands of distinct CDR3 sequences, about 10% found once. The same data also contributed to another study, on T cells expressing NK-cell markers. Per that paper: UMIs accompanied the 5'RACE template switching by which TCR beta cDNA was made.

The sample was PBMCs from blood, taken on the day of vaccination. These receptors were obtained from a man aged 45-60 years who received an inactivated influenza vaccine.

This clonotype was found many times. The chain recombines TRBV6-2 or TRBV6-3 with TRBJ2-4, with D uncertain. This CDR3 region has 14 residues. Germline CDR1 is MNHEY and CDR2 is SVGEGT. V was shortened by 5 bases and J by 6 bases, with 14 bases between the two germline ends. The CDR3 protein is CASSPSLVRNIQYF. The CDR3 nucleotides are TGTGCCAGCAGTCCATCCTTGGTTAGAAACATTCAGTACTTC.

This clonotype was counted ten times or more. The rearrangement links TRBV2 to TRBJ2-1; the D gene is possibly TRBD2 (5 bases). Trimming shortened V by 5 bases and J by 7 bases, and 21 bases separated the two germline ends. The CDR3 extends over 16 amino acids. In germline, CDR1 is SNHLY, CDR2 FYNNEI. This CDR3 reads CASSRLDITRVNEQFF. The CDR3 DNA sequence: TGTGCCAGCAGTCGACTCGACATTACTAGAGTTAATGAGCAGTTCTTC.

This sequence joins TRBV15 and TRBJ2-1; 11 bases are a match to TRBD2. The CDR3 contains 15 residues. Per germline, CDR1 LNHNV and CDR2 YYDKDF (reference sequence). Germline trimming cut 1 base from V and 8 bases from J; bases unmatched to any gene: 4. CDR3: CATSRGGLAVHEQFF. The DNA of the CDR3 is TGTGCCACCAGCAGAGGGGGACTAGCGGTCCATGAGCAGTTCTTC.

The rearrangement uses TRBV5-5 and TRBJ2-1; 10 bases line up with TRBD2. The V gene end was trimmed by 3 bases and the J gene end by 8 bases; junction bases not matched to a gene: 8. This CDR3 is built from 15 residues. Germline CDR1 is SGHKS and CDR2 is YYEKEE (reference sequence). CDR3 loop: CASSWIAGGGHEQFF. DNA for the CDR3: TGTGCCAGCAGCTGGATAGCGGGGGGAGGGCATGAGCAGTTCTTC.

The table lists this clonotype with many counts. V and J are TRBV12-3 or TRBV12-4 and TRBJ2-2; TRBD1 matches at 7 bases. J gave up 5 bases and V 6 bases, and 6 bases lay outside the gene matches. CDR3 size: 14 residues. The CDR3 DNA is TGTGCCAGCAGCAACAGGGGTAGAACCGGGGAGCTGTTTTTT. It encodes CASSNRGRTGELFF.